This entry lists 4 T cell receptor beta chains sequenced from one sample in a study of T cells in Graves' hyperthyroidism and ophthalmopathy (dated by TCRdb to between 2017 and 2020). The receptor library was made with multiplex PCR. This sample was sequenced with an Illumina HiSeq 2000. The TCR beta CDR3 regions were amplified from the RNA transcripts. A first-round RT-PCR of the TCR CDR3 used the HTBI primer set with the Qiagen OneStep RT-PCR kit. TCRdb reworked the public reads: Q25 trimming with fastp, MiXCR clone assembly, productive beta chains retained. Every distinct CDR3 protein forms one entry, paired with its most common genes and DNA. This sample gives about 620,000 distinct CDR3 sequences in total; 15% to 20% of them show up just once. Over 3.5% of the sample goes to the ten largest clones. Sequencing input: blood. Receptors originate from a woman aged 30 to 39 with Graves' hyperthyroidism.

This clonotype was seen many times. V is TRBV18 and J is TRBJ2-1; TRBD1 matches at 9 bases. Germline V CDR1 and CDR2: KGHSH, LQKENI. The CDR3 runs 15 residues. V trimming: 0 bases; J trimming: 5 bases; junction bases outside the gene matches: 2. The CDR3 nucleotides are TGTGCCAGCTCACCACCTGGGACAGGGAACAATGAGCAGTTCTTC. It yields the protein CASSPPGTGNNEQFF.

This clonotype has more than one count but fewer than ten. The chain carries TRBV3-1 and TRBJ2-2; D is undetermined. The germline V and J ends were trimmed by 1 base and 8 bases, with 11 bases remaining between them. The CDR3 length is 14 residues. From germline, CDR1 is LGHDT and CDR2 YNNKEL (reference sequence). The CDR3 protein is CASSQGLVSGELFF. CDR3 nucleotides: TGTGCCAGCAGCCAAGGTCTTGTTTCGGGGGAGCTGTTTTTT. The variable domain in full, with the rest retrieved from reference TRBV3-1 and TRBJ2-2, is DTAVSQTPKYLVTQMGNDKSIKCEQNLGHDTMYWYKQDSKKFLKIMFSYNNKELIINETVPNRFSPKSPDKAHLNLHINSLELGDSAVYFCASSQGLVSGELFFGEGSRLTVL.

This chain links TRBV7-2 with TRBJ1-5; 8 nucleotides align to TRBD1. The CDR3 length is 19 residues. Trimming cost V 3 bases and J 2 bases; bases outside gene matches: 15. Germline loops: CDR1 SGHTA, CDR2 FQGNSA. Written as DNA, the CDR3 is TGTGCCAGCAGCTTCCCTGGACAGGGTGGGGGTGGTGGCAATCAGCCCCAGCATTTT. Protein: CASSFPGQGGGGGNQPQHF.

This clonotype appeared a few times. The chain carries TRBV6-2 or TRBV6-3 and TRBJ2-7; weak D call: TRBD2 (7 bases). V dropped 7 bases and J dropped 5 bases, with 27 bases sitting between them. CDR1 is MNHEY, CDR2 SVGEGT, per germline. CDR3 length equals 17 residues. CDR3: CASTWWLGGGPADEQYF. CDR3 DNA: TGTGCCAGCACCTGGTGGCTGGGGGGGGGGCCTGCCGACGAGCAGTACTTC.